Below, 7 T cell receptor beta chains from the same sample are listed, as sequenced in a study of blood T cell repertoires in COVID-19 (dated by TCRdb to 2018 to 2021). Libraries were prepared through the immunoSEQ multiplex PCR assay. TCRdb re-hosts the immuneACCESS table, in-frame sequences only. Its copies lack some clones; in the studies checked, an unresolved V gene accounts for under half of them, and the cause for the rest is not known. Here the sample has 100,000 or so clones; more than 70% occur a single time. In total, the top ten clones hold around 13% of the sample. Material for sequencing was peripheral blood. The receptors originated from a human donor in a cohort sampled during active COVID-19.

The J gene is TRBJ1-1, the V gene TRBV5-6; possibly TRBD1 for D (5 bases). Trimming took off 4 bases at V and 4 bases at J, with 11 bases between the two ends. The CDR3 runs to 13 residues. CDR1 and CDR2 (germline): SGHDT, YYEEEE. The CDR3 nucleotides are TGTGCCAGCAGCGCCGGGGGGGGCACTGAAGCTTTCTTT. Its protein product is CASSAGGGTEAFF.

The genes are TRBV5-4 and TRBJ2-3; 10 bases fit TRBD2. The CDR3 runs to 18 residues. The J segment lost 0 bases and the V segment lost 0 bases, leaving 7 bases of the junction unmatched. Per the germline V gene, CDR1 is SGHNT and CDR2 is YYREEE (reference sequence). The CDR3 nucleotides read TGTGCCAGCAGCTTGGGGCCTCAGACTAGCGGGAGCACAGATACGCAGTATTTT. As protein: CASSLGPQTSGSTDTQYF.

The rearrangement links TRBV20-1 to TRBJ1-1, with a weak D call TRBD1 (5 bases). Germline CDR1 reads DFQATT; CDR2 reads SNEGSKA (reference sequence). The CDR3 totals 8 residues. In nucleotides, the CDR3 is TGCAAGGCAGGGGAAGCTTTCTTT. Residues: CKAGEAFF.

The chain links TRBV10-3 to TRBJ1-1; 9 bases are a match to TRBD1. CDR3 length: 15 amino acids. CDR1 is ENHRY, CDR2 SYGVKD, per germline. The V segment lost 6 bases and the J segment 1 base; nucleotides outside the gene matches: 6. For the CDR3, the DNA is TGTGCCATCAGGAGGACAGGGGTGGAGAACACTGAAGCTTTCTTT. Translating gives CAIRRTGVENTEAFF.

The chain combines TRBV7-2 with TRBJ1-5; the match to TRBD1 covers 9 bases. The trim removed 8 bases at V and 1 base at J, leaving 6 bases unmatched. Germline V gene lookup returns CDR1 SGHTA and CDR2 FQGNSA. The CDR3 is 15 amino acids. The CDR3 coding sequence is TGTGCCAGCTCGACAGGGGGGGCCAGCAATCAGCCCCAGCATTTT. This sequence encodes CASSTGGASNQPQHF. The full variable domain, in which reference TRBV7-2 and TRBJ1-5 provide the parts outside the CDR3, is GAGVSQSPSNKVTEKGKDVELRCDPISGHTALYWYRQSLGQGLEFLIYFQGNSAPDKSGLPSDRFSAERTGGSVSTLTIQRTQQEDSAVYLCASSTGGASNQPQHFGDGTRLSIL.

This clone was counted only a few times. The CDR3 region is CASSTGTGNQPQHF. For the CDR3, the DNA is TGCGCCAGCAGCACCGGGACAGGTAATCAGCCCCAGCATTTT. The chain carries TRBV5-1 and TRBJ1-5, with 8 nucleotides matching TRBD1. The CDR3 is 14 residues long. The trim removed 4 bases at V and 4 bases at J, leaving 4 bases unmatched. The germline CDR1 and CDR2 sequences are SGHRS and YFSETQ.

The chain employs TRBV7-2 and TRBJ2-1; D remains unclear. Germline V gene sequence: CDR1 SGHTA, CDR2 FQGNSA. This CDR3 is built from 12 residues. V lost 3 bases and J lost 8, with 8 bases in between. CDR3 bases: TGTGCCAGCAGCTTTTATCGGGATGAGCAGTTCTTC. This codes for CASSFYRDEQFF.